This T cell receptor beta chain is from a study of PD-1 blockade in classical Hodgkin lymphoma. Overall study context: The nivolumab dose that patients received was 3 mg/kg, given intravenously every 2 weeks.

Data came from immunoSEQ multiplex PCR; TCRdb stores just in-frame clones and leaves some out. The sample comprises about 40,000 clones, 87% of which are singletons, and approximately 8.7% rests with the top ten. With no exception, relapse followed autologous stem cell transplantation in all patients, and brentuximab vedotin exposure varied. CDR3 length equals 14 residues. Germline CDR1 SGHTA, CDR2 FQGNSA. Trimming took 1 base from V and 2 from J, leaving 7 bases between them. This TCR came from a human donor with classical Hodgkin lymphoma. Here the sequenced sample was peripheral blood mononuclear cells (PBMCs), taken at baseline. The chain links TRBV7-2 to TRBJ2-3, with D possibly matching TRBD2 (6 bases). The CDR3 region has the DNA TGTGCCAGCAGCTTAGGGGACTTCACAGATACGCAGTATTTT. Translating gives CASSLGDFTDTQYF.